This TCR beta chain was recorded in a study of beta chain features in type 1 diabetes. This clone was seen a few times. This CDR3 is also generated by other DNA sequences in the sample. The CDR3 has 13 amino acids. V was trimmed by 0 bases and J by 1 base, leaving 4 bases between them. Germline V CDR1 and CDR2: GTSNPN, SVGIG (reference sequence). The entirety of the isolated RNA underwent reverse transcription, so expressed TCRB transcripts were sequenced. The repertoire was sequenced with immunoSEQ multiplex PCR; TCRdb's copy has only in-frame clones and lacks some. The data contain about 220,000 clones, roughly 10% of them singletons.

V usage is TRBV30 and J usage is TRBJ1-5; no reliable D call. The sequence derives from a young man in good health. Sample: central memory CD4+ T cells from blood. This CDR3 is CAWSVNSNQPQHF. CDR3 DNA sequence: TGTGCCTGGAGTGTCAACAGCAATCAGCCCCAGCATTTT.